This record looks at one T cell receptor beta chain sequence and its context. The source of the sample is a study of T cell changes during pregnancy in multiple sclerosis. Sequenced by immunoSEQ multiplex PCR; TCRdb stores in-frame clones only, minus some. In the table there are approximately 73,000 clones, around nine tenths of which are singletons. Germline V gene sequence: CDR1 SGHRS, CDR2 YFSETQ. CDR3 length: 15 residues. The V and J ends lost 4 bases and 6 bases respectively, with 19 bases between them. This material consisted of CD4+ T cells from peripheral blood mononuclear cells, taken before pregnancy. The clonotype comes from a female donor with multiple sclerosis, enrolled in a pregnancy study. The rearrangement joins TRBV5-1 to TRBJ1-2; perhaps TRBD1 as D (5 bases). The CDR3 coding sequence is TGCGCCAGCAGCCCTGACAGTCCCCTCTTGGATGGCTACACCTTC. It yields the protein CASSPDSPLLDGYTF.